This record covers a single T cell receptor (beta chain). There is no known antigen for this receptor. No per-base quality is available; no much larger clone lies one base away. The CDR3 runs 16 amino acids, cysteine and phenylalanine included. The kept DNA is CDR3 alone, 48 bases in frame from the first base. The germline ends are 14 bases apart after V is trimmed by 4 bases and J by 0 bases. The germline V gene encodes CDR1 LGHDT and CDR2 YNNKEL (reference sequence). The immunoSEQ Assay, a bias-controlled multiplex PCR, was used to amplify TCRbeta CDR3 regions from genomic DNA. As for the original processing: Nucleated cell counts per sample were estimated from amplification of reference gene primers within the assay. To quantify the absolute abundance of each unique TCRbeta CDR3 rearrangement, sequence reads were collapsed and filtered. For each sample, productive Simpson clonality was calculated as the square root of Simpson's diversity index over productive rearrangements. Imported from immuneACCESS, the table was reduced by TCRdb to in-frame sequences with V and J called. These copies leave out some clones; in studies compared against another copy, an unresolved V gene accounts for under half, and the cause of the remainder is not known. That table furnishes V, J and clone size, whereas the DNA furnished D and trimming. The sample records more than 200,000 clones, more than 75% of which are singletons. The leading ten clones occupy 8% to 10% of the sample.

This specimen comes from a study of blood T cell repertoires in COVID-19 (dated by TCRdb to the early 2020s). Broadly, across the study: Samples from collaborators originated in the United States, Italy and Spain and spanned both the acute and convalescent phases of COVID-19. The prospective study material was composed of cDNA or gDNA derived from T cells, B-cell-depleted T cells, or PBMCs. Deeply sampled blood TCRbeta repertoires from subjects exposed to, actively infected with, or recovered from COVID-19 were included in the dataset. The repertoires were released in a freely available public database intended as a resource for research on the immune response to SARS-CoV-2. Samples were obtained from the ongoing ImmuneRACE study (first 160 participants) and from approximately 1,200 subjects provided by 6 global collaborators. A de-identified subject ID, COVID-19 status, age in years and sex were almost always included in the sample metadata. Where available, HLA class I and class II types were taken from metadata supplied by the sample provider and were not determined by assay-based typing. Results and caveats for the whole study, not just this receptor: Clinical and demographic metadata were provided uncurated, with the amount varying by source and participant.

One collaborating source in Seattle enrolled patients during active infection and followed them longitudinally through the course of disease. Whole blood was collected in K2EDTA tubes by collaborating institutions according to the institutions' own protocols. Collaborator samples were shipped for TCRbeta analysis as frozen whole blood, isolated PBMCs, or DNA extracted from either sample type. The sequence derives from an elderly woman with COVID-19, enrolled during active disease. Rearrangement joined TRBV3-1 (or the pseudogene TRBV3-2) to TRBJ2-3; no D gene call is confident. The specimen was peripheral blood. The nucleotide sequence reads as follows: TGTGCCAGCAGCCCCGACCTCTCACTAAGCACAGATACGCAGTATTTT. It specifies CASSPDLSLSTDTQYF.